This T cell receptor beta chain is drawn from a study of cytomegalovirus exposure and HLA in healthy donors. Amplification used 60 Vbeta primers and 13 Jbeta primers. Profiled with immunoSEQ multiplex PCR; TCRdb holds only in-frame clones, not every one. The table includes about 200,000 clones, about three quarters detected once. The CDR3 loop spans 14 amino acids. The germline CDR1 and CDR2 sequences are GTSNPN and SVGIG (reference sequence). After removal of 3 bases from V and 4 bases from J, the junction contained 7 bases not matched to a gene. This TCR derives from a man between 35 and 55 years old in good health and CMV-seronegative. This chain links TRBV30 with TRBJ1-2, with 8 positions matching TRBD1. The sequenced material came from PBMCs. The CDR3 region is CAWSPTGEAYGYTF. Here the CDR3 DNA reads TGTGCCTGGAGCCCGACAGGGGAGGCCTATGGCTACACCTTC.